The clone carrying this TCR beta chain was observed a single time. The CDR3 consists of 16 residues. J was trimmed by 4 bases and V by 6 bases; bases with no gene match: 8. Germline V lookup: CDR1 SGHAT, CDR2 FQNNGV. Clones were sequenced by immunoSEQ multiplex PCR, and TCRdb holds only the in-frame ones, with some missing. The sample has nearly 250,000 clones, roughly 88% seen once. The data were taken from a study of blood T cell repertoires in COVID-19. Background on the study: COVID-19 samples collected from the United States, Italy and Spain covered acute and convalescent phases.

Enrolled through a virtual design, the participants were between about 18 and 100 years of age and came from roughly 22 US areas. The sequencing sample was made of PBMCs or T cells enriched from blood (not recorded which). The source is a woman between 45 and 60 years old who had recovered from COVID-19. The chain combines TRBV11-2 with TRBJ2-1, with 11 nucleotides matching TRBD2. The CDR3 bases are TGTGCCAGCAGATCTACTAGCGGGGGTGTATACAATGAGCAGTTCTTC. It encodes CASRSTSGGVYNEQFF. The full variable domain, in which reference TRBV11-2 and TRBJ2-1 provide the parts outside the CDR3, is EAGVAQSPRYKIIEKRQSVAFWCNPISGHATLYWYQQILGQGPKLLIQFQNNGVVDDSQLPKDRFSAERLKGVDSTLKIQPAKLEDSAVYLCASRSTSGGVYNEQFFGPGTRLTVL.